A single sample gave rise to the 8 T cell receptor beta chains below, sequenced in a study of T cells after yellow fever vaccination. MiXCR, run by TCRdb on the 5' RACE reads, gives a single entry per CDR3 protein. The top ten clones hold around 2.1% of a sample with more than 65,000 distinct CDR3 sequences, 5.5% to 7.5% of them seen once. Material: CD4+ T cells sorted from PBMCs, obtained roughly 14 days after the first yellow fever vaccination. Receptor source: a young man who received the YFV17D yellow fever vaccine.

This clonotype was counted ten times or more. CDR3 DNA: TGTGCCATCAGTGTAAACAGGGAACCCGGGGAGCTGTTTTTT. This codes for CAISVNREPGELFF. This sequence joins TRBV10-3 and TRBJ2-2; maybe TRBD1 (6 bases). Germline assignment: CDR1 ENHRY and CDR2 SYGVKD. Trimming left V 4 bases short and J 6 bases short, with 12 bases between. CDR3 length: 14 residues.

This clonotype was counted ten times or more. The CDR3 here is CASNRERKWETQYF. CDR3 DNA sequence: TGTGCCAGCAACCGGGAGAGAAAATGGGAGACCCAGTACTTC. The chain carries TRBV12-3 or TRBV12-4 and TRBJ2-5, with D maybe TRBD2 (6 bases). The CDR3 is made up of 14 amino acids. With 7 bases removed from V and 5 bases from J, the gap between germline ends came to 17 bases.

The table lists this clonotype with many counts. CDR3 sequence (DNA): TGTGCCAGCAGCCTTTATAGCAATCAGCCCCAGCATTTT. Its protein is CASSLYSNQPQHF. The V call is TRBV28, the J call TRBJ1-5; D ambiguous. Trimming pared 6 bases from V and 0 bases from J, leaving 6 bases between. CDR3 length equals 13 residues. In germline, CDR1 is MDHEN, CDR2 SYDVKM.

This clonotype has ten or more counts. CDR3 bases: TGTGCCAGCAGCTTAGTGTGGACAGGGGATTCACCCCTCCACTTT. It codes for CASSLVWTGDSPLHF. This sequence joins TRBV7-2 and TRBJ1-6, with 9 bases that match TRBD1. With V trimmed by 1 base and J by 8 bases, 3 bases remained unmatched. This CDR3 is built from 15 residues. Germline CDR1 is SGHTA and CDR2 is FQGNSA.

This clonotype has ten or more counts. V and J are TRBV20-1 and TRBJ2-5; TRBD2 aligns across 12 bases. The germline gives CDR1 DFQATT, CDR2 SNEGSKA (reference sequence). CDR3 length equals 13 residues. V lost 5 bases and J lost 4; bases outside the gene matches: 2. The DNA for the CDR3 is TGCAGTGCTCGACTAGCGGGGGCAGAGACCCAGTACTTC. Translation: CSARLAGAETQYF.

In its sample, this clonotype was seen many times. The V and J genes are TRBV10-3 and TRBJ2-1; D not certain. Between the trimmed V and J ends, which lost 3 bases and 4 bases, there was a span of 7 bases. Germline V lookup: CDR1 ENHRY, CDR2 SYGVKD. The CDR3 length is 13 residues. CDR3 protein: CAISDGMYNEQFF. The CDR3 DNA sequence: TGTGCCATCAGTGATGGAATGTACAATGAGCAGTTCTTC.

Ten or more counts support this clonotype. The gene calls are TRBV5-1 and TRBJ2-5, with D possibly matching TRBD2 (5 bases). V was trimmed by 3 bases and J by 5 bases, leaving 14 bases between them. Germline CDR1 is SGHRS and CDR2 is YFSETQ. CDR3 size: 14 residues. The CDR3 sequence is CASSYSTSIETQYF. Here the CDR3 DNA reads TGCGCCAGCAGCTACAGCACTAGTATTGAGACCCAGTACTTC.

This clonotype appeared many times. The chain combines TRBV5-1 with TRBJ1-1, with D hard to call. The germline CDR1 and CDR2 sequences are SGHRS and YFSETQ. The CDR3 runs to 12 residues. Trimming took 4 bases from V and 7 from J, leaving 11 bases between them. The CDR3 loop reads CASSQSNGEAFF. CDR3 sequence (DNA): TGCGCCAGCAGCCAATCGAACGGTGAAGCTTTCTTT. The full variable domain, with the rest looked up from reference TRBV5-1 and TRBJ1-1, is KAGVTQTPRYLIKTRGQQVTLSCSPISGHRSVSWYQQTPGQGLQFLFEYFSETQRNKGNFPGRFSGRQFSNSRSEMNVSTLELGDSALYLCASSQSNGEAFFGQGTRLTVV.